A selection of T cell receptor beta chains follows, all from one sample in a study of early T cells in non-severe SARS-CoV-2 infection. TCRdb reanalysed the 5' RACE reads using MiXCR and keeps one entry per CDR3 protein. The data contain some 77,000 distinct CDR3 sequences, 12% of them singletons. Sample: whole blood, taken at baseline. The receptors shown here come from an adult who was a healthcare worker with PCR-confirmed SARS-CoV-2 infection or an uninfected control (not recorded which). The donor label of this sample is uncertain. CDR3s include the opening cysteine and the closing phenylalanine or tryptophan. Each record gives: clone size, J gene, D gene, V gene, CDR3 protein, CDR3 DNA. A D gene is named only where the DNA matches it firmly. Not all rows give a size; the values are once, few, many and, for expanded clones, a class.

many,TRBJ2-7,NA,TRBV7-8,CASSLRTASYEQYF,TGTGCCAGCAGCCTCCGGACGGCCTCCTACGAGCAGTACTTC
NA,TRBJ1-6,TRBD1,TRBV18,CASSPVPGQGSSYNSPLHF,TGTGCCAGCTCACCGGTCCCGGGACAGGGAAGCTCCTATAATTCACCCCTCCACTTT
few,TRBJ1-1,NA,TRBV3-1,CASSNFGVNTEAFF,TGTGCCAGCAGTAACTTCGGGGTGAACACTGAAGCTTTCTTT
NA,TRBJ2-7,NA,TRBV7-6,CASSAESNEQYF,TGTGCCAGCAGCGCAGAATCCAACGAGCAGTACTTC
NA,TRBJ2-5,NA,TRBV13,CASSLWTGGQETQYF,TGTGCCAGCAGCTTATGGACAGGAGGGCAAGAGACCCAGTACTTC
few,TRBJ2-2,NA,TRBV5-6,CASSFGEVVTGELFF,TGTGCCAGCAGCTTTGGGGAGGTGGTCACCGGGGAGCTGTTTTTT
few,TRBJ1-1,NA,TRBV6-2/TRBV6-3,CASLLQGNTEAFF,TGTGCCAGTCTTCTTCAGGGGAACACTGAAGCTTTCTTT
many,TRBJ2-5,TRBD1,TRBV11-2,CASSHRTGSKKETQYF,TGTGCCAGCAGCCATCGGACAGGGTCCAAGAAAGAGACCCAGTACTTC
many,TRBJ2-1,TRBD2,TRBV9,CASSVALAGVDNEQFF,TGTGCCAGCAGCGTAGCTCTAGCGGGGGTAGACAATGAGCAGTTCTTC
few,TRBJ2-2,NA,TRBV20-1,CSAREARALRTGELFF,TGCAGTGCTAGAGAAGCCCGGGCGTTGCGCACCGGGGAGCTGTTTTTT
NA,TRBJ2-5,NA,TRBV6-6,CASSYSTETQYF,TGTGCCAGCAGTTACTCGACAGAGACCCAGTACTTC
many,TRBJ2-1,NA,TRBV6-5,CASSYLSGGAYNEQFF,TGTGCCAGCAGTTATCTCTCTGGCGGGGCCTACAATGAGCAGTTCTTC
NA,TRBJ1-3,NA,TRBV9,CASSGNKFGNTIYF,TGTGCCAGCAGCGGAAACAAATTCGGAAACACCATATATTTT
many,TRBJ2-5,NA,TRBV10-3,CAISAESGEETQYF,TGTGCCATCAGTGCCGAATCAGGGGAAGAGACCCAGTACTTC
many,TRBJ2-2,TRBD1,TRBV11-3,CASSLEVEKGGYGELFF,TGTGCCAGCAGCTTAGAGGTCGAGAAAGGGGGCTACGGGGAGCTGTTTTTT
many,TRBJ2-4,NA,TRBV27,CASSPTLDPGDIQYF,TGTGCCAGCAGTCCCACGTTGGACCCCGGTGACATTCAGTACTTC
NA,TRBJ2-7,TRBD1,TRBV10-2,CASTRRGGLGYEQYF,TGCGCCAGCACCAGACGAGGGGGCCTAGGGTACGAGCAGTACTTC
few,TRBJ1-5,NA,TRBV9,CASSSGANQPQHF,TGTGCCAGCAGCTCGGGGGCTAATCAGCCCCAGCATTTT
NA,TRBJ2-7,TRBD1,TRBV11-3,CASSLRGDRAPYEQYF,TGTGCCAGCAGCTTACGGGGGGACAGGGCCCCCTACGAGCAGTACTTC
many,TRBJ1-1,NA,TRBV25-1,CAAIPAGGGAFEAFF,TGTGCCGCAATCCCAGCCGGCGGTGGGGCCTTTGAAGCTTTCTTT
NA,TRBJ2-2,NA,TRBV19,CASSIEGGMTGELFF,TGTGCCAGTAGTATAGAGGGGGGAATGACCGGGGAGCTGTTTTTT
NA,TRBJ1-4,TRBD1,TRBV7-9,CASGRQGRHEKLFF,TGTGCCAGCGGTCGACAGGGCCGGCATGAAAAACTGTTTTTT
NA,TRBJ2-5,NA,TRBV19,CASSWQPQETQYF,TGTGCCAGTAGTTGGCAGCCGCAAGAGACCCAGTACTTC
many,TRBJ2-3,TRBD2,TRBV27,CASSDGLAGPTDTQYF,TGTGCCAGCAGCGACGGACTAGCGGGGCCCACAGATACGCAGTATTTT
few,TRBJ2-3,TRBD2,TRBV11-2,CASSSTPGLASDTQYF,TGTGCCAGCAGCTCAACCCCGGGACTAGCTTCAGATACGCAGTATTTT
NA,TRBJ2-7,TRBD2,TRBV4-1,CASSQGTSGGASSSYEQYF,TGCGCCAGCAGCCAAGGGACTAGCGGGGGTGCCTCAAGCTCCTACGAGCAGTACTTC
few,TRBJ1-5,NA,TRBV23-1,CARGRGLNQPQHF,TGCGCCCGAGGCCGGGGGCTCAATCAGCCCCAGCATTTT
few,TRBJ2-7,NA,TRBV7-7,CASSFKLGAPYEQYF,TGTGCCAGCAGCTTCAAGCTTGGGGCGCCCTACGAGCAGTACTTC
few,TRBJ2-3,NA,TRBV4-3,CASSQDSADTQYF,TGCGCCAGCAGCCAAGATTCGGCAGATACGCAGTATTTT
few,TRBJ2-2,TRBD1,TRBV5-1,CASSGRTGGNAGELFF,TGCGCCAGCAGCGGACGGACAGGGGGTAATGCCGGGGAGCTGTTTTTT